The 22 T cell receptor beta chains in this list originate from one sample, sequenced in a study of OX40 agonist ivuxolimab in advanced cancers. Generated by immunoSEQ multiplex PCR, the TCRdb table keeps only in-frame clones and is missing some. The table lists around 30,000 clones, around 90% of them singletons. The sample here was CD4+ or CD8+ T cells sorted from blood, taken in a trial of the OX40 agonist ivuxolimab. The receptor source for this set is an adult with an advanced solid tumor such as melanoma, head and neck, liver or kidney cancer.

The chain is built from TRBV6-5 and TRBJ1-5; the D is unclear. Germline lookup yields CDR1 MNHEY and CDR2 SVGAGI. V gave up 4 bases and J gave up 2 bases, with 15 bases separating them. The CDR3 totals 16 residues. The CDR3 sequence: CASSSQPPVGNQPQHF. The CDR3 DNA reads TGTGCCAGCAGTTCCCAACCCCCAGTTGGCAATCAGCCCCAGCATTTT.

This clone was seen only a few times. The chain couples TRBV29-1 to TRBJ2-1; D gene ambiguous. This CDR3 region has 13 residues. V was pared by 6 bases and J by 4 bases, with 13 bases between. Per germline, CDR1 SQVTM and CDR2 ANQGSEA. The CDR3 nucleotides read TGCAGCGTGCCCCGGGTGGGTTACAATGAGCAGTTCTTC. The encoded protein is CSVPRVGYNEQFF.

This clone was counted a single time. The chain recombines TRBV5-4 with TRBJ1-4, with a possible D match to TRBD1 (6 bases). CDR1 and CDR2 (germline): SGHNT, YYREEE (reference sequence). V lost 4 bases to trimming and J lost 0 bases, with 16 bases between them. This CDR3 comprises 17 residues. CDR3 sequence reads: CASSKDRSGATNEKLFF. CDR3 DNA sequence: TGTGCCAGCAGCAAAGACAGGTCGGGGGCAACTAATGAAAAACTGTTTTTT.

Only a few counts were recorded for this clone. The CDR3 DNA is TGCAGCGCCCACGTGAACACTGAAGCTTTCTTT. The encoded protein is CSAHVNTEAFF. The V gene is TRBV29-1, the J gene TRBJ1-1; no clear D gene. This CDR3 is 11 amino acids long. Per germline, CDR1 SQVTM and CDR2 ANQGSEA. V was cut by 7 bases and J by 0 bases, with 6 bases left in between.

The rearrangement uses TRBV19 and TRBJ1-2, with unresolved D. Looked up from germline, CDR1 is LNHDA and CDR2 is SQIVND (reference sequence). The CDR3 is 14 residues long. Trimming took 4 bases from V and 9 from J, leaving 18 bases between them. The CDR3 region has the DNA TGTGCCAGTAGTACCGAACCGAACCAGAGGAGCTACACCTTC. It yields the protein CASSTEPNQRSYTF.

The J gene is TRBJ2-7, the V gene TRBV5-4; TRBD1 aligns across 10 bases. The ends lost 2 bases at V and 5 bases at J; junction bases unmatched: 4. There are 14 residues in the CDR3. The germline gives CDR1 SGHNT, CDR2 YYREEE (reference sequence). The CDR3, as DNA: TGTGCCAGCAGCTTCCGGGACAGGGGCGACGAGCAGTACTTC. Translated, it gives CASSFRDRGDEQYF.

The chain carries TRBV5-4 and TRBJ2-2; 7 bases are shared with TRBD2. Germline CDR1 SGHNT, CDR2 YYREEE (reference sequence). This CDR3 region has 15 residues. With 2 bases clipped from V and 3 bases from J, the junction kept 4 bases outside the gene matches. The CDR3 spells CASSFSGRDTGELFF. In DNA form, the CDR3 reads TGTGCCAGCAGCTTTTCGGGGAGGGACACCGGGGAGCTGTTTTTT.

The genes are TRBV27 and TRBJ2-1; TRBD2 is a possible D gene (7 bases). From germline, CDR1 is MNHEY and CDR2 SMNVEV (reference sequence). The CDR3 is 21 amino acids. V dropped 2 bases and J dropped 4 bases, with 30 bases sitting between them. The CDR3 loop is CASSLRRLTSDPRGSYNEQFF. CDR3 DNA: TGTGCCAGCAGTTTACGTCGACTCACTAGCGATCCTAGGGGGAGTTACAATGAGCAGTTCTTC.

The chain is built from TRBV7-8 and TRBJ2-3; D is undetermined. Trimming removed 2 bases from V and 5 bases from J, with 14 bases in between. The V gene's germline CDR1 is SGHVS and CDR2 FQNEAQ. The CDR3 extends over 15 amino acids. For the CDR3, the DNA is TGTGCCAGCAGCTTAAAAGTACAGCCGGGAGATACGCAGTATTTT. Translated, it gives CASSLKVQPGDTQYF.

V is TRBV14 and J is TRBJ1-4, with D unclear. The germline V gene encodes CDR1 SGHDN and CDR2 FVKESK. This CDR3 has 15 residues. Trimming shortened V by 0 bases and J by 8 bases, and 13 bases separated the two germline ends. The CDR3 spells CASSQDWATGEKLFF. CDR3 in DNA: TGTGCCAGCAGCCAAGACTGGGCCACGGGCGAAAAACTGTTTTTT.

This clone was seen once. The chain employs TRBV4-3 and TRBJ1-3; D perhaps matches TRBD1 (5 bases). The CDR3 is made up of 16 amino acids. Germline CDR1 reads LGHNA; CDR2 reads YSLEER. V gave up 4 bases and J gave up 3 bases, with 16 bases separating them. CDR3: CASSLGADGVGNTIYF. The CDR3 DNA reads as TGCGCCAGCAGCCTAGGGGCTGATGGGGTTGGAAACACCATATATTTT.

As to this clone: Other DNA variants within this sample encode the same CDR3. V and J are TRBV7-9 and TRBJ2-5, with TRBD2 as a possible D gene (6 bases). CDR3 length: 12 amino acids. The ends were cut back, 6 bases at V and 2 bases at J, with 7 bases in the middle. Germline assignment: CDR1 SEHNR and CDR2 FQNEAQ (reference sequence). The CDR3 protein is CASSRGQETQYF. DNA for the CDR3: TGTGCCAGCAGTCGGGGGCAAGAGACCCAGTACTTC.

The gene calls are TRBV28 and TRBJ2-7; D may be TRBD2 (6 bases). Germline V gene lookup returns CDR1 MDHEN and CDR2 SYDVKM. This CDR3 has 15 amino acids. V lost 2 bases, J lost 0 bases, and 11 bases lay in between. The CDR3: CASSLGDFDSYEQYF. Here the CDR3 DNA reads TGTGCCAGCAGTTTAGGGGACTTCGACTCCTACGAGCAGTACTTC.

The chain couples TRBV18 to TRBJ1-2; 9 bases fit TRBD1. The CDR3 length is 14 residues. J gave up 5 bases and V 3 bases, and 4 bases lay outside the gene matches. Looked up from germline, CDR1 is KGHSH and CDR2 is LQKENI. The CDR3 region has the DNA TGTGCCAGCTCACCGGGACAGGGACGTTATGGCTACACCTTC. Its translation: CASSPGQGRYGYTF.

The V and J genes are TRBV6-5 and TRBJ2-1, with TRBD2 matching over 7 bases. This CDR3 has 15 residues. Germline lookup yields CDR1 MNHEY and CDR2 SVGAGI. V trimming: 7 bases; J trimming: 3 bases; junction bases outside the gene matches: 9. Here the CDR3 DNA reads TGTGCCAGCAAACACCGGGAGGACCACTACAATGAGCAGTTCTTC. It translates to CASKHREDHYNEQFF.

CDR3 in amino acids: CASSPGTGGMVRAFTKNIQYF. The CDR3 DNA is TGCGCCAGCAGCCCTGGGACAGGGGGTATGGTGAGGGCCTTCACCAAAAACATTCAGTACTTC. The chain is built from TRBV5-1 and TRBJ2-4; 11 positions agree with TRBD1. The germline V gene has CDR1 SGHRS and CDR2 YFSETQ. The CDR3 sequence is 21 residues long. Trimming at V came to 4 bases and at J to 2 bases, leaving 20 bases not matched to a gene. The full variable domain, its missing parts supplied by reference TRBV5-1 and TRBJ2-4, is KAGVTQTPRYLIKTRGQQVTLSCSPISGHRSVSWYQQTPGQGLQFLFEYFSETQRNKGNFPGRFSGRQFSNSRSEMNVSTLELGDSALYLCASSPGTGGMVRAFTKNIQYFGAGTRLSVL.

The CDR3 nucleotides are TGTGCCAGGAAGGGGAGGGACAGATCCTACGAGCAGTACTTC. This encodes CARKGRDRSYEQYF. The chain is built from TRBV6-4 and TRBJ2-7; tentatively, D is TRBD1 or TRBD2 (7 bases each). Deletions cut 9 bases from V and 1 base from J, with 16 bases between. CDR1 and CDR2 from the germline V gene are MRHNA and SNTAGT. This CDR3 has 14 amino acids.

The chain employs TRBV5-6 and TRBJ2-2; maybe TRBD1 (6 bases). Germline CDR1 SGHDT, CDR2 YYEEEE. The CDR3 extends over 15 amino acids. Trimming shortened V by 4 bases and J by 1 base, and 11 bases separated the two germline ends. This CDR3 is CASSDQTGNTGELFF. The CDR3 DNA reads TGTGCCAGCAGCGACCAGACAGGGAACACCGGGGAGCTGTTTTTT.

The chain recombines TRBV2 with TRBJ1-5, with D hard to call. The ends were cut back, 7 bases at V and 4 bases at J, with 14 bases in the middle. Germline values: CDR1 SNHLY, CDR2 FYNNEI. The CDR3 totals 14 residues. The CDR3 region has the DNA TGTGCCAGCAAGGAAATGGCGGGTAATCAGCCCCAGCATTTT. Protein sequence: CASKEMAGNQPQHF. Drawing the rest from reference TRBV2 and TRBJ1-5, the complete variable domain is EPEVTQTPSHQVTQMGQEVILRCVPISNHLYFYWYRQILGQKVEFLVSFYNNEISEKSEIFDDQFSVERPDGSNFTLKIRSTKLEDSAMYFCASKEMAGNQPQHFGDGTRLSIL.

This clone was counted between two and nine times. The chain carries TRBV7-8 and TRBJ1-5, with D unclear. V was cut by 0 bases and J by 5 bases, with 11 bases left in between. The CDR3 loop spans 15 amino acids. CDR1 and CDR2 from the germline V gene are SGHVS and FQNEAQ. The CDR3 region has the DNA TGTGCCAGCAGCTTAGCGTCCGGTATCGATCAGCCCCAGCATTTT. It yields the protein CASSLASGIDQPQHF.

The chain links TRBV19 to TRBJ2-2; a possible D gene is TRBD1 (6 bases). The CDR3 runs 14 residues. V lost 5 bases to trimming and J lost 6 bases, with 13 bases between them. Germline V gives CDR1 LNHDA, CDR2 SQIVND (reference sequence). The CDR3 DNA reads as TGTGCCAGTAGTGATATACAGGGTTCCGGGGAGCTGTTTTTT. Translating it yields CASSDIQGSGELFF.

The CDR3 DNA reads TGTGCCAGCAGCTTAGGGGACACCGGGGAGCTGTTTTTT. Protein sequence: CASSLGDTGELFF. V gene TRBV11-1 combines with J gene TRBJ2-2; D gene unclear. Germline loops: CDR1 SGHAT, CDR2 FQDESV (reference sequence). Trimming took off 1 base at V and 3 bases at J, with 3 bases between the two ends. The CDR3 sequence is 13 residues long.